The sequence of this T cell receptor (beta chain) was determined in a study of blood T cell repertoires in COVID-19. Study details: The United States, Italy and Spain supplied acute and convalescent COVID-19 samples. PBMCs, B-cell-depleted T cells, or T cells were the source of the cDNA or gDNA that made up the material.

The authors' processing: Amplification from reference gene primers served as the basis for estimated nucleated cell counts. The protocol was immunoSEQ multiplex PCR, while the TCRdb copy is restricted to in-frame clones and leaves out a portion. V and J calls and clone size are as listed in that table; D and trimming were resolved from the DNA. This sample yields 98,000 or so clones, of which 88% are seen a single time; 2.4% belongs to the top ten. The CDR3 is made up of 15 amino acids. Germline V gene data show CDR1 as MNHEY and CDR2 as SVGAGI. The ends were cut back, 4 bases at V and 8 bases at J, with 20 bases in the middle.

V and J are TRBV6-5 and TRBJ1-2, with D tentatively TRBD1 (6 bases). This receptor was obtained from a human donor in a cohort sampled during active COVID-19. Sequencing was performed on peripheral blood. CDR3 region: CASSLDPRGVRGYTF. The CDR3, as DNA: TGTGCCAGCAGTTTAGACCCCAGGGGTGTGAGGGGCTACACCTTC.